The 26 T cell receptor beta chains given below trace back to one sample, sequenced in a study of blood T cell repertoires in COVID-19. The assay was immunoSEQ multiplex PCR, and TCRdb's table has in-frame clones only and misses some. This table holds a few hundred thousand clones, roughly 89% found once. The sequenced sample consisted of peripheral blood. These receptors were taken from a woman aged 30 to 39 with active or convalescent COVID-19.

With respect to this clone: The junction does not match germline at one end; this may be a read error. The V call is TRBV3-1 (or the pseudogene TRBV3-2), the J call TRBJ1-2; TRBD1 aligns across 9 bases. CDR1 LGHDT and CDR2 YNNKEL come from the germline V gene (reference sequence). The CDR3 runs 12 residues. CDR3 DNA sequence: TGTGCCAGCAGCCAGGGGACAGGGCCCCCCGCCTTC. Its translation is CASSQGTGPPAF.

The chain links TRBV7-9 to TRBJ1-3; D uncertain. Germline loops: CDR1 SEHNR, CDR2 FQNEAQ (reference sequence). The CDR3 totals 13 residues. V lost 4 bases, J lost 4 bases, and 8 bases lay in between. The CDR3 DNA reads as TGTGCCAGCAGCTGGACGGGGGGAAACACCATATATTTT. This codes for CASSWTGGNTIYF. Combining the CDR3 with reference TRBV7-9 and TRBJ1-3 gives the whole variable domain DTGVSQNPRHKITKRGQNVTFRCDPISEHNRLYWYRQTLGQGPEFLTYFQNEAQLEKSRLLSDRFSAERPKGSFSTLEIQRTEQGDSAMYLCASSWTGGNTIYFGEGSWLTVV.

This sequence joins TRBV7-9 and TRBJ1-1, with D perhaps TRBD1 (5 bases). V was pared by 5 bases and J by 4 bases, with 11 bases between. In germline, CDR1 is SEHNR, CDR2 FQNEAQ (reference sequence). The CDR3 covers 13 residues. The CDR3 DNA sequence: TGTGCCAGCAGCCCCGTGGGGGGCACTGAAGCTTTCTTT. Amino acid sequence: CASSPVGGTEAFF.

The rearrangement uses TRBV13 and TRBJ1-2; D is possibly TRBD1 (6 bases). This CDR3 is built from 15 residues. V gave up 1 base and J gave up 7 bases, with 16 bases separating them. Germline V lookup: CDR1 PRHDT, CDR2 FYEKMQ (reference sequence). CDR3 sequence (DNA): TGTGCCAGCAGCTTAGACAACAGGGTGTTGGGTGGCTACACCTTC. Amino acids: CASSLDNRVLGGYTF. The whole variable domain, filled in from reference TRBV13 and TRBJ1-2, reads AAGVIQSPRHLIKEKRETATLKCYPIPRHDTVYWYQQGPGQDPQFLISFYEKMQSDKGSIPDRFSAQQFSDYHSELNMSSLELGDSALYFCASSLDNRVLGGYTFGSGTRLTVV.

CDR3 coding DNA: TGTGCCAGCAGCCCCCGGTCGGGGGGGCCGGAGACCCAGTACTTC. Translating it yields CASSPRSGGPETQYF. The genes are TRBV9 and TRBJ2-5, with TRBD2 matching 8 bases. V shed 4 bases, J shed 5 bases, and the junction held 10 bases outside the gene matches. Germline lookup yields CDR1 SGDLS and CDR2 YYNGEE. The CDR3 is 15 amino acids.

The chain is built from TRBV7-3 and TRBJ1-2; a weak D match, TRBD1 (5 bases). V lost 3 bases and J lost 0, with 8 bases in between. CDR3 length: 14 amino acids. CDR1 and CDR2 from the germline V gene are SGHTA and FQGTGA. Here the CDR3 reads CASSLGQTNYGYTF. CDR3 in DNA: TGTGCCAGCAGCTTGGGGCAGACTAACTATGGCTACACCTTC. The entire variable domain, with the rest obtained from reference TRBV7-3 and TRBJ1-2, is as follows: GAGVSQTPSNKVTEKGKYVELRCDPISGHTALYWYRQSLGQGPEFLIYFQGTGAADDSGLPNDRFFAVRPEGSVSTLKIQRTERGDSAVYLCASSLGQTNYGYTFGSGTRLTVV.

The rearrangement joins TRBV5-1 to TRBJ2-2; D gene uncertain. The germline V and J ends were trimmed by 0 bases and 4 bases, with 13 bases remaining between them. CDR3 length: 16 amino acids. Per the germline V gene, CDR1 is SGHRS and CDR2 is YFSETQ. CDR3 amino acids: CASSLVARPSTGELFF. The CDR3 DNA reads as TGCGCCAGCAGCTTGGTGGCCAGGCCCAGCACCGGGGAGCTGTTTTTT.

The CDR3 here is CATSDGGTGEVGYTF. The CDR3, as DNA: TGTGCCACCAGTGATGGGGGGACAGGGGAAGTAGGCTACACCTTC. The genes are TRBV24-1 and TRBJ1-2, with 10 bases fitting TRBD1. Trimming took 3 bases from V and 8 from J; bases not matched to a gene: 8. This CDR3 is 15 amino acids long. Germline CDR1 reads KGHDR; CDR2 reads SFDVKD.

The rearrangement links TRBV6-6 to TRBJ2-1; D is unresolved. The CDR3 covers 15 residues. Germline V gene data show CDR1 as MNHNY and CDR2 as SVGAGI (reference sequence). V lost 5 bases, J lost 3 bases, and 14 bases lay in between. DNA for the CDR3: TGTGCCAGCAGTGGGCCCGGCAAGGACTACAATGAGCAGTTCTTC. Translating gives CASSGPGKDYNEQFF.

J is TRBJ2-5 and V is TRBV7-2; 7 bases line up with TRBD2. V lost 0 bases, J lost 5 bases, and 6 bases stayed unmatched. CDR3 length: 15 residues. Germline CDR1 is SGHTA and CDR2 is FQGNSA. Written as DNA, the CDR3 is TGTGCCAGCAGCTTAGCGGGACCCGGGGGGGAGACCCAGTACTTC. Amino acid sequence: CASSLAGPGGETQYF.

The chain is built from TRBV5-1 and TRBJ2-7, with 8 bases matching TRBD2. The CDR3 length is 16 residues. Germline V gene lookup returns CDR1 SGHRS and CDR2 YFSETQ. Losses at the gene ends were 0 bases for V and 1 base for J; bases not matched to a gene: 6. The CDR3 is CASSLGASGRSYEQYF. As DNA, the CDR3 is TGCGCCAGCAGCTTGGGTGCTAGCGGGCGATCCTACGAGCAGTACTTC.

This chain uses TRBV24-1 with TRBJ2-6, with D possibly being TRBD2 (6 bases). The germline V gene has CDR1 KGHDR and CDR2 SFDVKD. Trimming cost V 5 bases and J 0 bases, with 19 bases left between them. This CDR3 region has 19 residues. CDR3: CATSAPWVPGGSGANVLTF. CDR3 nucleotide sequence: TGTGCCACCAGTGCTCCCTGGGTCCCCGGGGGCTCTGGGGCCAACGTCCTGACTTTC.

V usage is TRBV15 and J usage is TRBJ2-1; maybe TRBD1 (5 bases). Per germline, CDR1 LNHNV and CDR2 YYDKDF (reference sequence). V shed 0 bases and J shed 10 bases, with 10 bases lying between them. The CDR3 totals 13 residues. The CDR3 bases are TGTGCCACCAGCAGAGATCTAGGGGCCGAGCAGTTCTTC. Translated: CATSRDLGAEQFF. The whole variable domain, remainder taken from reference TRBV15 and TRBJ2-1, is DAMVIQNPRYQVTQFGKPVTLSCSQTLNHNVMYWYQQKSSQAPKLLFHYYDKDFNNEADTPDNFQSRRPNTSFCFLDIRSPGLGDTAMYLCATSRDLGAEQFFGPGTRLTVL.

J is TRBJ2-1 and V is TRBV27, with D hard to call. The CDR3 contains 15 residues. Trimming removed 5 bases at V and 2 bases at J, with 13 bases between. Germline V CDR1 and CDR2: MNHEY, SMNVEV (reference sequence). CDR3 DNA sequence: TGTGCCAGCAGTCTAAGACACCGACCCTACAATGAGCAGTTCTTC. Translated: CASSLRHRPYNEQFF.

The chain's CDR3 is CASSGDFQETQYF. The CDR3 nucleotides are TGCGCCAGCAGCGGGGACTTCCAAGAGACCCAGTACTTC. The V and J genes are TRBV4-1 and TRBJ2-5; a weak D match, TRBD2 (6 bases). The CDR3 runs 13 residues. Germline CDR1 is MGHRA and CDR2 is YSYEKL. V lost 5 bases, J lost 1 base, and 8 bases lay in between.

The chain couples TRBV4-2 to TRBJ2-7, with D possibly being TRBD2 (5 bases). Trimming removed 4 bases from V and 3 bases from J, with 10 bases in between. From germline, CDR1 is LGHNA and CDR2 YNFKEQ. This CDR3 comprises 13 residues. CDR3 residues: CASSPRGGYEQYF. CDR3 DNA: TGTGCCAGCAGCCCCCGAGGAGGCTACGAGCAGTACTTC.

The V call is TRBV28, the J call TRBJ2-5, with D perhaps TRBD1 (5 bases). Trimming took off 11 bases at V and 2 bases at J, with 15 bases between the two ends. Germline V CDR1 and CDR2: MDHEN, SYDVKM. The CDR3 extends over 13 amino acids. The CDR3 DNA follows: TGTGCCGCAGGCAGGGTGAGACAAGAGACCCAGTACTTC. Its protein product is CAAGRVRQETQYF.

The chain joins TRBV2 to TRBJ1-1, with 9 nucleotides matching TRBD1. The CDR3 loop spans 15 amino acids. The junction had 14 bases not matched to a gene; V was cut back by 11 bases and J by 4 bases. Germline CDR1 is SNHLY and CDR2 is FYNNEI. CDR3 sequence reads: CARVRVDRGSTEAFF. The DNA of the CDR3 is TGTGCCCGAGTACGTGTCGACAGGGGGAGCACTGAAGCTTTCTTT.

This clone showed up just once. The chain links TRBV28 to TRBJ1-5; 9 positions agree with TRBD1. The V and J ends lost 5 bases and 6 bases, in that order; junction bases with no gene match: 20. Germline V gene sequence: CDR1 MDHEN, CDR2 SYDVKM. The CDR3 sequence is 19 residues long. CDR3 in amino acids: CASSTTPDRGDAFGQPQHF. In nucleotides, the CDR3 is TGTGCCAGCAGTACAACCCCGGACAGGGGAGACGCTTTCGGTCAGCCCCAGCATTTT.

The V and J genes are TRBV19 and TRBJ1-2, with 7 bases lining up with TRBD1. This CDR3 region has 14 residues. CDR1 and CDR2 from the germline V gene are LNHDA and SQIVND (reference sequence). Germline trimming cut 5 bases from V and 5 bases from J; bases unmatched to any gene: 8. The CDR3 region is CASSAYPTGYGYTF. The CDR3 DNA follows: TGTGCCAGTAGTGCCTACCCGACAGGGTATGGCTACACCTTC.

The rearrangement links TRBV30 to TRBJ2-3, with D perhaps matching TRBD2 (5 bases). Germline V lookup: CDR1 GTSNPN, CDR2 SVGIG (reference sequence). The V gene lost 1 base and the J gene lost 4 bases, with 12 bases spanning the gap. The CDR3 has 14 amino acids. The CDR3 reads CAWSGSEIADTQYF. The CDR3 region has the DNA TGTGCCTGGAGTGGTAGCGAGATAGCAGATACGCAGTATTTT.

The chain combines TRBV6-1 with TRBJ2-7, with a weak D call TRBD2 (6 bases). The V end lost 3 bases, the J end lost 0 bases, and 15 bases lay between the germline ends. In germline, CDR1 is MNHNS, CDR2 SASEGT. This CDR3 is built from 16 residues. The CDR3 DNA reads TGTGCCAGCAGTGATCCCGGGGGTGGGAGCTCCTACGAGCAGTACTTC. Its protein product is CASSDPGGGSSYEQYF.

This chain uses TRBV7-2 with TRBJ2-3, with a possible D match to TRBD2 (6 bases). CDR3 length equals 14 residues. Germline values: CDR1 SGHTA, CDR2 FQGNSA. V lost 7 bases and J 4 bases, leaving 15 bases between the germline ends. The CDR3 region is CASTGDWGADTQYF. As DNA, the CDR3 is TGTGCCAGCACTGGGGACTGGGGGGCAGATACGCAGTATTTT.

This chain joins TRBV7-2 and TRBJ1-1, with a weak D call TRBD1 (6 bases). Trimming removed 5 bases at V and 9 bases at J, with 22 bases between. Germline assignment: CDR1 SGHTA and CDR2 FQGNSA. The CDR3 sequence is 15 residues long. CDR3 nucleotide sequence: TGTGCCAGCAGCCCCACGCGGGGGGGCTTACCCAAAGCTTTCTTT. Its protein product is CASSPTRGGLPKAFF.

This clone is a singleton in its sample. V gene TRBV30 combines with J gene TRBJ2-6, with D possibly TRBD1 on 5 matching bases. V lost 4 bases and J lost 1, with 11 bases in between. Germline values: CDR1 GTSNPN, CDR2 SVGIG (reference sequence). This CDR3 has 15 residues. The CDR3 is CAWTQGSSGANVLTF. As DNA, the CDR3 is TGTGCCTGGACCCAGGGTTCTTCTGGGGCCAACGTCCTGACTTTC.

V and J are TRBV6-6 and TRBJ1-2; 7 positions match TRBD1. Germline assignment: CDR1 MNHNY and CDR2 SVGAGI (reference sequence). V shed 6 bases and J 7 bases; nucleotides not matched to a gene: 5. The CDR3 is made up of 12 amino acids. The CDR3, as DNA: TGTGCCAGCAGCCTCGCAGGGGGTGGCTACACCTTC. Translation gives CASSLAGGGYTF.